These T cell receptor beta chains were read from a single sample in a study of blood T cell repertoires in COVID-19. Using immunoSEQ multiplex PCR, the repertoire was profiled, and TCRdb retains in-frame clones only, with some absent. The sample lists some 350,000 clones, more than 70% seen once, with about 3% in the top ten. The sequencing sample was made of peripheral blood. These receptors all stem from a man under 40 with active or convalescent COVID-19. Both conserved end residues are part of each CDR3. A D gene is named only where the DNA matches it firmly. Not every row has a clone size; where given, it reads once, few, many or a size class.

J | D | size | V | DNA | CDR3
TRBJ1-2 | NA | NA | TRBV5-4 | TGTGCCAGCAGCTGGGGCGCCCGTGGGGTTGAGCGTGGCTACACCTTC | CASSWGARGVERGYTF
TRBJ2-7 | TRBD2 | NA | TRBV4-3 | TGCGCCAGCAGCCAGGAGACTAGCACTAGCTACGAGCAGTACTTC | CASSQETSTSYEQYF
TRBJ2-3 | TRBD2 | once | TRBV7-2 | TGTGCCAGCAGCCGGGGTGGTCGGCTAGCGGGAGTTTATACGCAGTATTTT | CASSRGGRLAGVYTQYF
TRBJ2-1 | NA | NA | TRBV2 | TGTGCCAGCACCCCACAGGGAGCAGGGTGGAATGAGCAGTTCTTC | CASTPQGAGWNEQFF
TRBJ2-7 | TRBD1 | NA | TRBV5-1 | TGCGCCAGCAACGTTCCCCGGGCAGGGGGAAGCTCCTACGAGCAGTACTTC | CASNVPRAGGSSYEQYF
TRBJ2-5 | NA | NA | TRBV7-2 | TGTGCCAGCGGGGACACGCAAGAGACCCAGTACTTC | CASGDTQETQYF
TRBJ1-6 | NA | NA | TRBV5-4 | TGTGCCAGCAGCTTGTATTTCAGGGATTCACCCCTCCACTTT | CASSLYFRDSPLHF
TRBJ2-1 | NA | NA | TRBV10-3 | TGTGCCATCAGGGGGGGTGACTACAATGAGCAGTTCTTC | CAIRGGDYNEQFF
TRBJ1-4 | NA | NA | TRBV9 | TGTGCCAGCAGCGTCGGAGGGGCTAATGAAAAACTGTTTTTT | CASSVGGANEKLFF
TRBJ2-4 | NA | once | TRBV2 | TGTGCCAGCAGTGACGCCGCCAGTGCCGAAGCCAAAAACATTCAGTACTTC | CASSDAASAEAKNIQYF
TRBJ1-6 | NA | NA | TRBV19 | TGTGCCAGTAGTAACCTCAGGGGTCTTCGCTCCTATAATTCACCCCTCCACTTT | CASSNLRGLRSYNSPLHF